This TCR beta chain was profiled in a study of T-cell memory formation after mild COVID-19. Per germline, CDR1 SEHNR and CDR2 FQNEAQ (reference sequence). The CDR3 loop spans 16 amino acids. V lost 6 bases, J lost 3 bases, and 18 bases lay in between. Comments on this clonotype: The antigen remains unidentified.

Study observations and caveats: Some responding clones appeared in pre-infection memory, suggesting cross-reactive memory joined. Clones from the second wave (peaking day 37) had unconfirmed SARS-CoV-2 specificity.

From 5'RACE with constant-segment primers came TCR alpha and TCR beta cDNA libraries that carried sample barcodes and UMIs. TCRdb used MiXCR to reprocess the 5' RACE reads, holding one entry per CDR3 protein. The table has about 340,000 distinct CDR3 sequences, 20% seen once. V gene TRBV7-9 combines with J gene TRBJ2-1; unclear D gene. The receptor was derived from a man younger than 30 who had mild COVID-19 (a few samples of this study predate the infection). Cell type and time point are not known. Material for sequencing was PBMCs or a T cell subset sorted from them (not recorded which). The CDR3 DNA is TGTGCCAGCAGACCCCCCCTAGAAGCAAACTACAATGAGCAGTTCTTC. Its protein is CASRPPLEANYNEQFF.